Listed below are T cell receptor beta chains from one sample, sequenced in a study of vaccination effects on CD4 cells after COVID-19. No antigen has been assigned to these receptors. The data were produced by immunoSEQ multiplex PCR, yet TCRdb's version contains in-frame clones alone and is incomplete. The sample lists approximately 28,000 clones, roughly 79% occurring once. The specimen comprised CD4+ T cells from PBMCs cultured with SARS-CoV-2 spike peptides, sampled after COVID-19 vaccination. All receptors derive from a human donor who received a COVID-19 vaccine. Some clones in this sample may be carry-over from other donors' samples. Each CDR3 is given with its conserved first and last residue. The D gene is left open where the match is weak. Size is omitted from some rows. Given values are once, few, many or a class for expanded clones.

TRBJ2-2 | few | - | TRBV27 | TGTGCCAGCAGTTTATTTGAACTTCGTGGGGAGCTGTTTTTT | CASSLFELRGELFF
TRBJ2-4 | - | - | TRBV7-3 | TGTGCCAGCAGCACCCGGGCCAAAAACATTCAGTACTTC | CASSTRAKNIQYF
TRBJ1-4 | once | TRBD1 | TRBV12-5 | TGTGCTAGTGGTGTCGGGACAGGGGGGAATGAAAAACTGTTTTTT | CASGVGTGGNEKLFF
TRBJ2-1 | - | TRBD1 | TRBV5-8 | TGTGCCAGCAGCTTGGGACAGGGCCTATACAATGAGCAGTTCTTC | CASSLGQGLYNEQFF
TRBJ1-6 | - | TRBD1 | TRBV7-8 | TGTGCCAGCAGCCTGGACAGGGGGCAGCTTAATTCACCCCTCCACTTT | CASSLDRGQLNSPLHF
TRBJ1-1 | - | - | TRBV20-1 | TGCAGTGCTAGTAGGCAGGCGGAGGGGACTGAAGCTTTCTTT | CSASRQAEGTEAFF
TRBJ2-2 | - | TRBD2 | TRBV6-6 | TGTGCCAGCAGCCGGACTAGCGGTTCCACCGGGGAGCTGTTTTTT | CASSRTSGSTGELFF
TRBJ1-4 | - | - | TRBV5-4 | TGTGCCAGCAGCTCGCTCTCCCGGGCGACCCCAACTAATGAAAAACTGTTTTTT | CASSSLSRATPTNEKLFF
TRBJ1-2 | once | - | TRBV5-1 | TGCGCCAGCCGCCTGGATGTAAGGGATCGAGGCTACACCTTC | CASRLDVRDRGYTF
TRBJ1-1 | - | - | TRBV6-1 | TGTGCCAGCAGTGAATTTCTGGGGAACACTGAAGCTTTCTTT | CASSEFLGNTEAFF
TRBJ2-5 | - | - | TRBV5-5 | TGTGCCAGCAGCCCATGGGGTTCCGCCGAGACCCAGTACTTC | CASSPWGSAETQYF
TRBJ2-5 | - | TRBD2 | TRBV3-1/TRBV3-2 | TGTGCCAGCTGGTACAGGCTAGCGGGGAAAGAGACCCAGTACTTC | CASWYRLAGKETQYF